The clone carrying this TCR beta chain was recorded only once. Assay: immunoSEQ multiplex PCR; the TCRdb copy retains only in-frame clones and omits some. This table has about 480,000 clones, roughly 78% appearing once. The study used about 90 million PBMCs per unsorted sample for genomic DNA. The data were obtained in a study of shared clonotypes between healthy human individuals. Germline values: CDR1 SQVTM, CDR2 ANQGSEA. The CDR3 extends over 15 amino acids. The V segment lost 6 bases and the J segment 3 bases; nucleotides outside the gene matches: 11. The chain carries TRBV29-1 and TRBJ2-3; TRBD1 matches 8 bases. The specimen was PBMCs. This sequence originates from a woman aged 40 to 50 in good health. Some clones in this sample may be carry-over from other donors' samples. The DNA of the CDR3 is TGCAGCGTGCGCCCCCGGGGACAGGCGACAGATACGCAGTATTTT. Translation: CSVRPRGQATDTQYF.